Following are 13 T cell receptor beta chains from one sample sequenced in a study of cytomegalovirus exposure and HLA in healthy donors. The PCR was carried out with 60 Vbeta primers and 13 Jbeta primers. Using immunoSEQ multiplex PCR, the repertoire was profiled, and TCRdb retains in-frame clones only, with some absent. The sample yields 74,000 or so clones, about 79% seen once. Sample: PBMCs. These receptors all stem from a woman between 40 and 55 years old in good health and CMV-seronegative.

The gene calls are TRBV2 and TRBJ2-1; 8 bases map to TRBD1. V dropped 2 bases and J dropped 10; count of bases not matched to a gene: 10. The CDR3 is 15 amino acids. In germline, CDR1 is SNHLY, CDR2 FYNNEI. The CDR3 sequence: CASSELVQGAGEQFF. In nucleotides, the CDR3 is TGTGCCAGCAGTGAACTCGTGCAGGGGGCGGGGGAGCAGTTCTTC.

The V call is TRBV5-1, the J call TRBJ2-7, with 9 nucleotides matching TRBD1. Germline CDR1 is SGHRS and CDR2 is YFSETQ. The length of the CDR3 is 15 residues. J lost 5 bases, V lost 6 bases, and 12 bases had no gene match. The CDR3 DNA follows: TGCGCCAGCACCCTTTCCGGGACAGGGAGGGACGAGCAGTACTTC. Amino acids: CASTLSGTGRDEQYF.

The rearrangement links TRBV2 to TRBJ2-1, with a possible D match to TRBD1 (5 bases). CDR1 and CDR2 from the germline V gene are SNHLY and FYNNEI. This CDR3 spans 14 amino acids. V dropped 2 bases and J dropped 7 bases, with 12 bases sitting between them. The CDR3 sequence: CASSEQGFGNEQFF. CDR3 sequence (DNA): TGTGCCAGCAGTGAACAGGGTTTTGGGAATGAGCAGTTCTTC.

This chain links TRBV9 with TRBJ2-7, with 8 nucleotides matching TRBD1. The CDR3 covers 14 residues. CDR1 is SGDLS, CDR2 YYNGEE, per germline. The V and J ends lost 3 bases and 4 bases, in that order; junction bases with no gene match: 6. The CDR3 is CASSAGTGFYEQYF. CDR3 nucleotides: TGTGCCAGCAGCGCCGGGACAGGATTTTACGAGCAGTACTTC.

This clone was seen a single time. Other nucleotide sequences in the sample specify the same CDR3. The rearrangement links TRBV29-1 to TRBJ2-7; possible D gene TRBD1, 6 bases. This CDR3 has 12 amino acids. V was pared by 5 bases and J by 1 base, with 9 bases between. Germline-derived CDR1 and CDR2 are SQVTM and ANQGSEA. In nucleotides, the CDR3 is TGCAGCGTTCATCAGGGGTCCTACGAGCAGTACTTC. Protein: CSVHQGSYEQYF.

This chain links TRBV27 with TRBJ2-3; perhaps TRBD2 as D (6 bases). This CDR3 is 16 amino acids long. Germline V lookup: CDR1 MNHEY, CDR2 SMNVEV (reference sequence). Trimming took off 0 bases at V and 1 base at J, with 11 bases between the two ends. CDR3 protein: CASSLSAGGGTDTQYF. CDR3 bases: TGTGCCAGCAGTTTATCCGCGGGCGGGGGCACAGATACGCAGTATTTT.

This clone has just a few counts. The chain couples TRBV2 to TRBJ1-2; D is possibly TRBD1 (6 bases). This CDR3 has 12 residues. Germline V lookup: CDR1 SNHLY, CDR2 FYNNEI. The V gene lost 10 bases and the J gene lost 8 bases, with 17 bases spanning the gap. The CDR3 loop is CATLRDNEGYTF. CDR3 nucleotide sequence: TGTGCCACCCTCCGGGACAATGAAGGCTACACCTTC.

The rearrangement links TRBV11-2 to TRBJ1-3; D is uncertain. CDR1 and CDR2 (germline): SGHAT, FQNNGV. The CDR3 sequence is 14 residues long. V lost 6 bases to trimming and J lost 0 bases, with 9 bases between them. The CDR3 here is CASRGGSSGNTIYF. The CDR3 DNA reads TGTGCCAGCAGAGGAGGGAGCTCTGGAAACACCATATATTTT. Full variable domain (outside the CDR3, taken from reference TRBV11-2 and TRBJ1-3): EAGVAQSPRYKIIEKRQSVAFWCNPISGHATLYWYQQILGQGPKLLIQFQNNGVVDDSQLPKDRFSAERLKGVDSTLKIQPAKLEDSAVYLCASRGGSSGNTIYFGEGSWLTVV.

CDR3 region: CASSLNGGRYNEQFF. CDR3 DNA sequence: TGTGCCAGCAGCTTAAACGGGGGGCGGTACAATGAGCAGTTCTTC. V usage is TRBV7-2 and J usage is TRBJ2-1; possible D gene TRBD2, 7 bases. Trimming pared 2 bases from V and 4 bases from J, leaving 12 bases between. The CDR3 extends over 15 amino acids. Germline CDR1 reads SGHTA; CDR2 reads FQGNSA.

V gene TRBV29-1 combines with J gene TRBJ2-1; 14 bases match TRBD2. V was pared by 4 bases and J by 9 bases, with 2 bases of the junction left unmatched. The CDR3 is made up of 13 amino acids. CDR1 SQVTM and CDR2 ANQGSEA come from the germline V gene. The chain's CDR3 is CSVVGLAGVEQFF. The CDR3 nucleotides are TGCAGCGTTGTGGGACTAGCGGGAGTTGAGCAGTTCTTC.

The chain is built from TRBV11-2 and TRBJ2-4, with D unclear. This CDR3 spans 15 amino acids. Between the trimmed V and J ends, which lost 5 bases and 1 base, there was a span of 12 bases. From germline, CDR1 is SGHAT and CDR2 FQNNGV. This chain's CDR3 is CASSPTLEAKNIQYF. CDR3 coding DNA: TGTGCCAGCAGCCCCACCCTAGAGGCCAAAAACATTCAGTACTTC. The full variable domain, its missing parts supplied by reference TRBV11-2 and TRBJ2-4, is EAGVAQSPRYKIIEKRQSVAFWCNPISGHATLYWYQQILGQGPKLLIQFQNNGVVDDSQLPKDRFSAERLKGVDSTLKIQPAKLEDSAVYLCASSPTLEAKNIQYFGAGTRLSVL.

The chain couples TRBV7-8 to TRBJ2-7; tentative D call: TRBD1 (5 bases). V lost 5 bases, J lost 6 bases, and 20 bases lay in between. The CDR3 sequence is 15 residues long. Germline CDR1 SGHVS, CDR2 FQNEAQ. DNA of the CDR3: TGTGCCAGCAGCCATTACCGGGCCAAAAGGGGCGAGCAGTACTTC. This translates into CASSHYRAKRGEQYF.

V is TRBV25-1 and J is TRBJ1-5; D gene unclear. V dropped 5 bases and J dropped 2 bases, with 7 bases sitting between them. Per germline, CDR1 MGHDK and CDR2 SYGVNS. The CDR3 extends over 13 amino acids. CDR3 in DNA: TGTGCCAGCAGTCCGTATGGCAATCAGCCCCAGCATTTT. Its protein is CASSPYGNQPQHF.